The next 2 T cell receptor beta chains were all read from a single sample in a study of shared clonotypes between healthy human individuals. Sequencing was performed with immunoSEQ multiplex PCR; in TCRdb, only in-frame clones are kept and a portion is missing. The table shows about 380,000 clones, with roughly 96% occurring only once. Sample: memory CD8+ T cells sorted from blood. The subset here: CD45RO+ cells pooled with CCR7-negative TemRA cells. Receptors originate from a young man in good health.

The chain employs TRBV4-1 and TRBJ1-5, with D maybe TRBD1 (6 bases). CDR1 is MGHRA and CDR2 is YSYEKL in the germline V gene. CDR3 length equals 16 residues. Trimming took 0 bases from V and 1 from J, leaving 10 bases between them. The CDR3 nucleotides read TGCGCCAGCAGCCAAGATGGGGGGCGCAGCAATCAGCCCCAGCATTTT. This sequence encodes CASSQDGGRSNQPQHF.

On this clone: This clone may be a read error of a much larger clone one base away. The sample carries other DNA sequences with the same CDR3. This chain connects TRBV20-1 to TRBJ1-1; no definite D call. The CDR3 length is 11 residues. Trimming removed 2 bases at V and 2 bases at J, with 3 bases between. CDR1 and CDR2 (germline): DFQATT, SNEGSKA (reference sequence). CDR3 amino acids: CSARQNTEAFF. CDR3 DNA: TGCAGTGCTAGACAAAACACTGAAGCTTTCTTT.